The sequence of this T cell receptor (beta chain) was determined in a study of OX40 agonist ivuxolimab in advanced cancers. Concerning the study at large: Ivuxolimab, which targeted the costimulatory receptor OX40 (CD134), was an agonistic, fully human IgG2 monoclonal antibody. Intravenous ivuxolimab was administered to patients every 2 weeks at six dose levels: 0.01, 0.1, 0.3, 1.5, 3 and 10 mg/kg. In the dose-escalation cohort, roughly 82% of patients were male, and the mean age was roughly 56 years with a range of roughly 23 to 79. Prior anti-PD-1, anti-PD-L1 or anti-CTLA-4 therapy was permitted, and checkpoint inhibitors had been received by about 37% of dose-escalation patients. The purpose of peripheral TCRbeta sequencing was to test whether ivuxolimab changed TCR sequence diversity and led to clonal T-cell expansion. The monotherapy dose-escalation portion (N of about 57 patients) of the phase I ivuxolimab trial is reported in the paper. Partial responses occurred in three dose-escalation patients, of whom one had hepatocellular carcinoma and two had cutaneous melanoma. Of the roughly 52 dose-escalation patients, hepatocellular carcinoma was present in around 19, melanoma in around 15, renal cell carcinoma in 9 and head and neck cancer in 9.

To sequence the TCRbeta CDR3 region, genomic DNA was isolated from the sorted cells. TCRbeta CDR3 regions were sequenced using the immunoSEQ Assay. TCRdb retrieved this table from immuneACCESS and kept in-frame rearrangements only. Not all clones are present; in checked studies, unresolved V genes account for under half, and no reason is known for the remainder. This sample lists around 76,000 clones; 84% were detected once. Around 1.1% of the sample is in the top ten clones. V ends up 6 bases short and J 2 bases short, with an unmatched junction base count of 6. CDR1 and CDR2 were assigned from the germline V gene (reference sequence) as LNHDA and SQIVND. The CDR3 has 15 amino acids, counting the end cysteine and phenylalanine. Of all the DNA, just the CDR3 is kept, 45 bases in frame from base 1. With regard to this clone: Its antigen remains undetermined. There are no base qualities to consult, and no much larger clone falls within one base.

The trial excluded patients who had a history of autoimmune disease or who were on systemic immunosuppression. In every dose cohort, peripheral blood was drawn for TCR sequencing at baseline, cycle 4 day 1, and cycle 7 day 1. Samples came from an open-label, multicenter, first-in-human phase I dose-escalation trial of ivuxolimab. Adults with locally advanced or metastatic melanoma, renal cell, hepatocellular, or head and neck squamous cell carcinoma were enrolled in the trial. CD4+ and CD8+ T cells were sorted separately from peripheral blood before TCR sequencing. What the work shows at the level of the full study, not this receptor alone: At doses of 0.1 to 3.0 mg/kg, clonal expansion of both CD4+ and CD8+ blood T cells was observed from baseline to week 6. Low levels of normalized T-cell clonal expansion were also seen in some patients who did not respond. Antigen specificity was not determined for the clonally expanded peripheral T cells. On average, CD8+ T cells showed more expanded clones than CD4+ T cells after ivuxolimab. Partial responders in the 0.1-3.0 mg/kg groups had among the lowest normalized peripheral clonal expansion, especially among CD8+ T cells.

This clonotype was sampled from an adult with an advanced solid tumor such as melanoma, head and neck, liver or kidney cancer. The sequencing here drew on CD4+ or CD8+ T cells sorted from blood, taken in a trial of the OX40 agonist ivuxolimab. The chain is assembled from TRBV19 and TRBJ2-7; 11 bases in the junction line up with TRBD2. The DNA reads as follows: TGTGCCAGTAGGAAGACTAGCGGGGAAACCTACGAGCAGTACTTC. Its translation is CASRKTSGETYEQYF.